One and the same sample provided the 9 T cell receptor beta chains below, sequenced in a study of T-cell memory formation after mild COVID-19. A single record per CDR3 protein comes from TCRdb applying MiXCR to the 5' RACE reads. The sample records about 200,000 distinct CDR3 sequences, 9.5% to 10% being singletons. The sample taken for sequencing was PBMCs or a T cell subset sorted from them (not recorded which). These receptors were taken from a man between 18 and 35 years old who had mild COVID-19 (a few samples of this study predate the infection). Cell type and time point are not known.

The chain recombines TRBV6-5 with TRBJ2-1; D is possibly TRBD1 (5 bases). Germline values: CDR1 MNHEY, CDR2 SVGAGI. Trimming left V 6 bases short and J 4 bases short, with 10 bases between. The CDR3 is 13 residues long. CDR3 sequence reads: CASRKTVYNEQFF. Written as DNA, the CDR3 is TGTGCCAGCAGGAAGACAGTTTACAATGAGCAGTTCTTC.

Many counts were recorded for this clonotype. The gene calls are TRBV5-1 and TRBJ1-4; D gene uncertain. V was pared by 0 bases and J by 8 bases, with 14 bases between. The germline V gene encodes CDR1 SGHRS and CDR2 YFSETQ. The CDR3 sequence is 15 residues long. CDR3 nucleotide sequence: TGCGCCAGCAGCTTGGTCGGTAATTTGAGGGAAAAACTGTTTTTT. Translated: CASSLVGNLREKLFF.

This clonotype was seen at least ten times. The J gene is TRBJ2-4, the V gene TRBV4-1, with 7 bases aligning to TRBD2. The CDR3 length is 17 residues. J was trimmed by 2 bases and V by 2 bases; bases with no gene match: 9. Germline assignment: CDR1 MGHRA and CDR2 YSYEKL. The CDR3 DNA reads as TGCGCCAGCAGCCAACTACCCGGGGGGACGTCCAAAAACATTCAGTACTTC. It is translated as CASSQLPGGTSKNIQYF.

This clonotype was counted between two and nine times. V usage is TRBV2 and J usage is TRBJ1-3; D is undetermined. There are 15 residues in the CDR3. Germline CDR1 reads SNHLY; CDR2 reads FYNNEI. V lost 7 bases to trimming and J lost 0 bases, with 13 bases between them. This CDR3 reads CASIPTVSSGNTIYF. CDR3 nucleotides: TGTGCCAGCATCCCGACTGTCAGCTCTGGAAACACCATATATTTT. The full variable domain, in which reference TRBV2 and TRBJ1-3 provide the parts outside the CDR3, is EPEVTQTPSHQVTQMGQEVILRCVPISNHLYFYWYRQILGQKVEFLVSFYNNEISEKSEIFDDQFSVERPDGSNFTLKIRSTKLEDSAMYFCASIPTVSSGNTIYFGEGSWLTVV.

This clonotype was counted at least ten times. The V gene is TRBV20-1, the J gene TRBJ1-1; no clear D. The germline V gene encodes CDR1 DFQATT and CDR2 SNEGSKA (reference sequence). This CDR3 is 15 amino acids long. Trimming left V 2 bases short and J 0 bases short, with 13 bases between. The CDR3 spells CSARMTTRMNTEAFF. DNA for the CDR3: TGCAGTGCTAGAATGACAACCCGAATGAACACTGAAGCTTTCTTT.

This clonotype was recorded at least ten times. The rearrangement links TRBV7-3 to TRBJ2-3, with D unclear. Trimming cost V 0 bases and J 5 bases, with 6 bases left between them. This CDR3 has 13 amino acids. Germline-derived CDR1 and CDR2 are SGHTA and FQGTGA. CDR3 amino acids: CASSLTFEDTQYF. CDR3 sequence (DNA): TGTGCCAGCAGCTTAACGTTTGAAGATACGCAGTATTTT. Together with reference TRBV7-3 and TRBJ2-3, the CDR3 gives the full variable domain: GAGVSQTPSNKVTEKGKYVELRCDPISGHTALYWYRQSLGQGPEFLIYFQGTGAADDSGLPNDRFFAVRPEGSVSTLKIQRTERGDSAVYLCASSLTFEDTQYFGPGTRLTVL.

The sample holds a few counts of this clonotype. V gene TRBV7-9 combines with J gene TRBJ2-3, with D possibly being TRBD2 (5 bases). Trimming took off 2 bases at V and 1 base at J, with 10 bases between the two ends. From germline, CDR1 is SEHNR and CDR2 FQNEAQ (reference sequence). The CDR3 spans 15 residues. CDR3 in amino acids: CASSLKWRGTDTQYF. The CDR3 DNA reads as TGTGCCAGCAGCTTAAAGTGGCGGGGCACAGATACGCAGTATTTT.

At least ten counts were recorded for this clonotype. This chain's CDR3 is CASSLTGTEASEAFF. The DNA of the CDR3 is TGTGCCAGCAGCTTAACCGGGACGGAGGCCTCTGAAGCTTTCTTT. The chain couples TRBV7-2 to TRBJ1-1, with D maybe TRBD1 (5 bases). The CDR3 totals 15 residues. CDR1 and CDR2 (germline): SGHTA, FQGNSA. Trimming pared 2 bases from V and 6 bases from J, leaving 16 bases between.

The chain uses TRBV7-2 and TRBJ2-3; a weak D match, TRBD2 (6 bases). V lost 1 base to trimming and J lost 6 bases, with 8 bases between them. The CDR3 spans 13 residues. Germline CDR1 and CDR2: SGHTA and FQGNSA. Written as DNA, the CDR3 is TGTGCCAGCAGCTTAGAAGGGAGGGATACGCAGTATTTT. Amino acids: CASSLEGRDTQYF.